Below, one T cell receptor (beta chain) is given with its context. The germline V and J ends were trimmed by 0 bases and 6 bases, with 6 bases remaining between them. This CDR3 spans 13 amino acids. CDR1 MNHNS and CDR2 SASEGT come from the germline V gene. The entry originates in a study of CD4 and CD8 cells across lung adenocarcinoma regions. Samples came from patients with localized non-small cell lung adenocarcinoma. One entry per CDR3 protein, called by TCRdb with MiXCR from the PCR reads. The data show 4,500 to 6,500 distinct CDR3 sequences, with about 59% seen just once and approximately 20% held by the top ten.

Sequencing was done on a sample of CD4+ T cells from the center of a lung tumor. The receptor was isolated from a female donor with lung adenocarcinoma. The CD4 and CD8 labels of this study may be unreliable. The chain uses TRBV6-1 and TRBJ2-1; D gene ambiguous. The CDR3 is CASSEAPGNEQFF. The CDR3 DNA sequence: TGTGCCAGCAGTGAAGCCCCAGGCAATGAGCAGTTCTTC.